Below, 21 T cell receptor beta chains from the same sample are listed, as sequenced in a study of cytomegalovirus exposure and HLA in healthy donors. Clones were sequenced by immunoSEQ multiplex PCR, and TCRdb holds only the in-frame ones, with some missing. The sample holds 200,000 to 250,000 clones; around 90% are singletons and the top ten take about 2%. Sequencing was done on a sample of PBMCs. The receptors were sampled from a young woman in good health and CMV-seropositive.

CDR3 in amino acids: CAWSVGTDIYQPQHF. The CDR3 coding sequence is TGTGCCTGGAGTGTAGGGACAGATATCTATCAGCCCCAGCATTTT. The chain joins TRBV30 to TRBJ1-5, with TRBD1 matching over 7 bases. Trimming removed 0 bases from V and 5 bases from J; junction bases left unmatched: 7. Germline values: CDR1 GTSNPN, CDR2 SVGIG (reference sequence). This CDR3 has 15 amino acids.

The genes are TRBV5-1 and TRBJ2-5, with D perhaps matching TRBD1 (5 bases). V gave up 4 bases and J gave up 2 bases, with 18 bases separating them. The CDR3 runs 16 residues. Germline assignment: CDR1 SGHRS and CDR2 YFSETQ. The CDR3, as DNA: TGCGCCAGCAGCCCCTCCCTCAGGGTCGGACAAGAGACCCAGTACTTC. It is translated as CASSPSLRVGQETQYF.

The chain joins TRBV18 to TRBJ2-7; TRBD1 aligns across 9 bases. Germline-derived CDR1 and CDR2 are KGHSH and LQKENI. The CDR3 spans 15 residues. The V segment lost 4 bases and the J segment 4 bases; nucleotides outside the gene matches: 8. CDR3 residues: CASSLSGTGKYEQYF. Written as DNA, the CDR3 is TGTGCCAGCTCACTCAGCGGGACAGGGAAATACGAGCAGTACTTC. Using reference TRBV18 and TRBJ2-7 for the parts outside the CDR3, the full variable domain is NAGVMQNPRHLVRRRGQEARLRCSPMKGHSHVYWYRQLPEEGLKFMVYLQKENIIDESGMPKERFSAEFPKEGPSILRIQQVVRGDSAAYFCASSLSGTGKYEQYFGPGTRLTVT.

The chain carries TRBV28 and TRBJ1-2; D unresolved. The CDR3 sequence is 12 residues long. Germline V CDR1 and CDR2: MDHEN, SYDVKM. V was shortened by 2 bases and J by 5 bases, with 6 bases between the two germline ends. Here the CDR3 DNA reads TGTGCCAGCAGTTTAGGGCTTTATGGCTACACCTTC. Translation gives CASSLGLYGYTF.

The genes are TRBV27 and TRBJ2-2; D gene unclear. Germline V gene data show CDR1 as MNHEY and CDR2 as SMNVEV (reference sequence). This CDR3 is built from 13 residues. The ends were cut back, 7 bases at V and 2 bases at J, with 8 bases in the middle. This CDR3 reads CASMKLNTGELFF. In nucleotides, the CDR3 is TGTGCCAGCATGAAGCTAAACACCGGGGAGCTGTTTTTT.

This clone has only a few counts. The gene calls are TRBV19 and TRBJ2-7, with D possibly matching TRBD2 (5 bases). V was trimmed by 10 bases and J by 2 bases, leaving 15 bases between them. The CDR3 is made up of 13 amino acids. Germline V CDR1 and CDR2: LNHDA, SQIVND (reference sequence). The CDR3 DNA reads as TGTGCCACCACGAGCGGAAATACCTACGAGCAGTACTTC. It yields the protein CATTSGNTYEQYF.

CDR3 loop: CASSEWGGAGANVLTF. Here the CDR3 DNA reads TGTGCCAGCAGTGAGTGGGGGGGCGCTGGGGCCAACGTCCTGACTTTC. The V and J genes are TRBV6-4 and TRBJ2-6; TRBD2 is a possible D gene (7 bases). This CDR3 contains 16 residues. From germline, CDR1 is MRHNA and CDR2 SNTAGT. The V and J ends lost 3 bases and 2 bases respectively, with 11 bases between them.

The DNA for the CDR3 is TGTGCCAGCAGCCTAAGGACAGGGGTGGTTGGCTACACCTTC. This translates into CASSLRTGVVGYTF. The rearrangement joins TRBV7-2 to TRBJ1-2; 9 bases agree with TRBD1. The CDR3 extends over 14 amino acids. The ends lost 5 bases at V and 7 bases at J; junction bases unmatched: 8. Germline V gives CDR1 SGHTA, CDR2 FQGNSA.

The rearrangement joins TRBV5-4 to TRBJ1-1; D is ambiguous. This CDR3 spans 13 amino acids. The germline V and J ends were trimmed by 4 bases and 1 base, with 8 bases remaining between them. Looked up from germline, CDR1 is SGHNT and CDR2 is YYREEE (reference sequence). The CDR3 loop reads CASSTESNTEAFF. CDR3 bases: TGTGCCAGCAGCACGGAGTCGAACACTGAAGCTTTCTTT. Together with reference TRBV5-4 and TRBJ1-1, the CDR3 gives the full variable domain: ETGVTQSPTHLIKTRGQQVTLRCSSQSGHNTVSWYQQALGQGPQFIFQYYREEENGRGNFPPRFSGLQFPNYSSELNVNALELDDSALYLCASSTESNTEAFFGQGTRLTVV.

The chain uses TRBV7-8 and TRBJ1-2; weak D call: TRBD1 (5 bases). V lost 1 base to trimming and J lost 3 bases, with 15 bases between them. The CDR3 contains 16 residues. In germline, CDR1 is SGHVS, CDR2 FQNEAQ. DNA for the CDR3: TGTGCCAGCAGCTTAGAAGGGGCCATTGAAGACTATGGCTACACCTTC. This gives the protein CASSLEGAIEDYGYTF.

The CDR3 protein is CASSLAGRGLVIYEQYF. The CDR3 bases are TGTGCCAGCAGCTTAGCCGGGAGGGGGCTTGTAATTTACGAGCAGTACTTC. V gene TRBV11-2 combines with J gene TRBJ2-7; tentatively, D is TRBD2 (8 bases). The CDR3 consists of 17 residues. Trimming cost V 1 base and J 4 bases, with 20 bases left between them. Germline V lookup: CDR1 SGHAT, CDR2 FQNNGV.

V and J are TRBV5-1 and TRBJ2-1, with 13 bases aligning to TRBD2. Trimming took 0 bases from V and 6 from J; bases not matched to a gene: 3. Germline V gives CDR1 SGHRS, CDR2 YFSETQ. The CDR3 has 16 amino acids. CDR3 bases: TGCGCCAGCAGCTTGGGACTAGCGGGAGGACGCAATGAGCAGTTCTTC. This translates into CASSLGLAGGRNEQFF.

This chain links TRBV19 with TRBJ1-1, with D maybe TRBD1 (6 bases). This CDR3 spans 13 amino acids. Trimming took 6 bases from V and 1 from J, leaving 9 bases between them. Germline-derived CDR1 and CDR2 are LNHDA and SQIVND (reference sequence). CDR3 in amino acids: CASRTGSNTEAFF. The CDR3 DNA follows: TGTGCCAGTAGGACAGGCTCGAACACTGAAGCTTTCTTT.

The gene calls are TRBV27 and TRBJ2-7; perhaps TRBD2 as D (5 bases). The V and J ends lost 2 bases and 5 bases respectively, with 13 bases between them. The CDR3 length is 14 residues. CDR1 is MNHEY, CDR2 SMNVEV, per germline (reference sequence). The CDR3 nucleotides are TGTGCCAGCAGTTTAGGAGGACCTAGTGACGAGCAGTACTTC. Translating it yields CASSLGGPSDEQYF.

The CDR3 loop is CAWGNRQGPSDTEAFF. CDR3 in DNA: TGTGCCTGGGGGAATAGACAGGGCCCCTCTGACACTGAAGCTTTCTTT. The gene calls are TRBV30 and TRBJ1-1; TRBD1 aligns across 7 bases. This CDR3 region has 16 residues. The J segment lost 3 bases and the V segment lost 5 bases, leaving 15 bases of the junction unmatched. Germline CDR1 and CDR2: GTSNPN and SVGIG (reference sequence).

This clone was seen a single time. This CDR3 reads CAITPLSGGLQYF. As DNA, the CDR3 is TGTGCCATCACACCTCTATCAGGGGGACTGCAGTATTTT. The chain couples TRBV10-3 to TRBJ2-3; maybe TRBD1 (7 bases). V was shortened by 7 bases and J by 11 bases, with 19 bases between the two germline ends. The CDR3 is 13 amino acids. The germline CDR1 and CDR2 sequences are ENHRY and SYGVKD.

As DNA, the CDR3 is TGTGCCAGCAGCTCACAGCCAAACACTGAAGCTTTCTTT. Amino acid sequence: CASSSQPNTEAFF. The V and J genes are TRBV7-6 and TRBJ1-1; no clear D. The V gene's germline CDR1 is SGHVS and CDR2 FNYEAQ. V dropped 4 bases and J dropped 2 bases, with 8 bases sitting between them. The CDR3 is 13 residues long.

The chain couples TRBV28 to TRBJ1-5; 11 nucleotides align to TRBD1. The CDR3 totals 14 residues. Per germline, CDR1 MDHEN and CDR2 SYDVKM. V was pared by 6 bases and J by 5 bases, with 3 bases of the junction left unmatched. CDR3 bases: TGTGCCAGCAGCCCGGGACAGGGGGATCAGCCCCAGCATTTT. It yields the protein CASSPGQGDQPQHF. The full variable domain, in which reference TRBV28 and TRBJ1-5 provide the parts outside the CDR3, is DVKVTQSSRYLVKRTGEKVFLECVQDMDHENMFWYRQDPGLGLRLIYFSYDVKMKEKGDIPEGYSVSREKKERFSLILESASTNQTSMYLCASSPGQGDQPQHFGDGTRLSIL.

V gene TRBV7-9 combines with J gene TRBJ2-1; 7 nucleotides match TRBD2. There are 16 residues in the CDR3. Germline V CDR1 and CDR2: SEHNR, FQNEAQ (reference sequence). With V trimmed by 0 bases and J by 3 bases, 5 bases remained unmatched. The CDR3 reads CASSLARTSVYNEQFF. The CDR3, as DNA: TGTGCCAGCAGCTTAGCCAGAACTAGCGTCTACAATGAGCAGTTCTTC.

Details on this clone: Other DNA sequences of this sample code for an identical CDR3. The CDR3 sequence is CASSPNRDNYGYTF. CDR3 bases: TGTGCCAGCTCACCGAACAGGGATAACTATGGCTACACCTTC. The chain combines TRBV18 with TRBJ1-2, with D perhaps matching TRBD1 (6 bases). Trimming shortened V by 3 bases and J by 1 base, and 9 bases separated the two germline ends. CDR1 and CDR2 (germline): KGHSH, LQKENI. The CDR3 spans 14 residues. Using reference TRBV18 and TRBJ1-2 for the parts outside the CDR3, the full variable domain is NAGVMQNPRHLVRRRGQEARLRCSPMKGHSHVYWYRQLPEEGLKFMVYLQKENIIDESGMPKERFSAEFPKEGPSILRIQQVVRGDSAAYFCASSPNRDNYGYTFGSGTRLTVV.

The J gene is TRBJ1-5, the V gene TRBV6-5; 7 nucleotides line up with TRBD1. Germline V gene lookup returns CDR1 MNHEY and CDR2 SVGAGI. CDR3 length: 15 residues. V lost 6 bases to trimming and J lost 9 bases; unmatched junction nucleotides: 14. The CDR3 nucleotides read TGTGCCAGCAGGATATCCGGGACAGCAGGGGCGCCCCAGCATTTT. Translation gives CASRISGTAGAPQHF.